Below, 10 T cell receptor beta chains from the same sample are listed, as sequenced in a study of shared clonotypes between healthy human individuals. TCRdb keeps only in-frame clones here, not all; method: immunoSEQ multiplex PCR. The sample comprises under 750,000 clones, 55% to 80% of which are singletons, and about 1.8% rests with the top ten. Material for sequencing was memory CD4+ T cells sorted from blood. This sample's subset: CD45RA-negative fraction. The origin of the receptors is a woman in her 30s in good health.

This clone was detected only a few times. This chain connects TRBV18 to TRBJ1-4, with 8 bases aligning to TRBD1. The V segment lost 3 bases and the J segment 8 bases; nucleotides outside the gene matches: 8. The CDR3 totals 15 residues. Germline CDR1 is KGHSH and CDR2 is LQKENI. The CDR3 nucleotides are TGTGCCAGCTCACCCGGGACAGGAGCTTCGGAAAAACTGTTTTTT. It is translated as CASSPGTGASEKLFF.

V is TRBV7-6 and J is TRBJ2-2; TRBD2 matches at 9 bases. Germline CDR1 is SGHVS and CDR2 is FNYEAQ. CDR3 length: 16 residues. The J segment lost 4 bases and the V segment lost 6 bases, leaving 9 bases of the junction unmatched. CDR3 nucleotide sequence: TGTGCCAGCAGTCCTGATAGCGGGAGCTTCACCGGGGAGCTGTTTTTT. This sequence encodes CASSPDSGSFTGELFF.

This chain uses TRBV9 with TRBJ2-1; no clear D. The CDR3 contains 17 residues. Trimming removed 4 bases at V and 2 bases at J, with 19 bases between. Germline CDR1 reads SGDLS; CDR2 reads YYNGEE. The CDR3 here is CASSPFPGSKTYNEQFF. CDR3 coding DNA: TGTGCCAGCAGCCCCTTCCCGGGCTCTAAGACCTACAATGAGCAGTTCTTC.

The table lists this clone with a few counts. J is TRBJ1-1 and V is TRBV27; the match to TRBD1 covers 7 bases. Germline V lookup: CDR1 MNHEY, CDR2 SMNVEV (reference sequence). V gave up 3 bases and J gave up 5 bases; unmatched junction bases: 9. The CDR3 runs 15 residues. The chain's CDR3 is CASSFRSQGNTEAFF. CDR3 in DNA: TGTGCCAGCAGTTTCAGATCACAGGGGAATACTGAAGCTTTCTTT.

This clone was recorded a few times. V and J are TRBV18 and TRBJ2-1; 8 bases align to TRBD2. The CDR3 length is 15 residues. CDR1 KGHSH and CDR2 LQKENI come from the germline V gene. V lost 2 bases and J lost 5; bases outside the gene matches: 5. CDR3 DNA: TGTGCCAGCTCACCAAGGGGGACTAGAGACAATGAGCAGTTCTTC. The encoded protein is CASSPRGTRDNEQFF.

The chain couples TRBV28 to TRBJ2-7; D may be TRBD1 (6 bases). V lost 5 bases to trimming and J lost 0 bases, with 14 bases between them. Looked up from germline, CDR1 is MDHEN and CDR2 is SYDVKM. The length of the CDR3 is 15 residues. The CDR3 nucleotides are TGTGCCAGCAGTCCTTACGACAGGAGCTCCTACGAGCAGTACTTC. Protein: CASSPYDRSSYEQYF.

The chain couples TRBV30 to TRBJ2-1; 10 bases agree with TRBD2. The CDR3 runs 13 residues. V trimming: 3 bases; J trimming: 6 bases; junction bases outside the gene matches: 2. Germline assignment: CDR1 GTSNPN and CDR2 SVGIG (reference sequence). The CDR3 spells CAWRASGSNEQFF. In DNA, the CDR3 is TGTGCCTGGAGGGCTAGCGGGAGCAATGAGCAGTTCTTC. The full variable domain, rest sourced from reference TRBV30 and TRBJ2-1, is SQTIHQWPATLVQPVGSPLSLECTVEGTSNPNLYWYRQAAGRGLQLLFYSVGIGQISSEVPQNLSASRPQDRQFILSSKKLLLSDSGFYLCAWRASGSNEQFFGPGTRLTVL.

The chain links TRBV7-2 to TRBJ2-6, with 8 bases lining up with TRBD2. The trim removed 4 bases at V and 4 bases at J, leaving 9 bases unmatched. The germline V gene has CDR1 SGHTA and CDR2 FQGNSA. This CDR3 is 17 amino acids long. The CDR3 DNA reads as TGTGCCAGCAGCTCGGGACCGGGAGGGCTGGGGGCCAACGTCCTGACTTTC. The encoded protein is CASSSGPGGLGANVLTF.

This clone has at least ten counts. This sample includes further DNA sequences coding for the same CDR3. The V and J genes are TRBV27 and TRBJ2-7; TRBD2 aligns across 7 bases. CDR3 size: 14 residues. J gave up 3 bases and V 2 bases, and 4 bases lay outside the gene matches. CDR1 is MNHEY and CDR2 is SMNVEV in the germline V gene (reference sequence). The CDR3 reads CASSLAGANYEQYF. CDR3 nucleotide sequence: TGTGCCAGCAGTTTAGCGGGAGCTAACTACGAGCAGTACTTC.

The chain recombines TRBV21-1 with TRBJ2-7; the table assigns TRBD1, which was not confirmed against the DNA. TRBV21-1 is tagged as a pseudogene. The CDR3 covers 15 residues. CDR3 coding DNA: TGTGCCAGCAGCAATATTACAGGGTCCGTTTCCGAGCAGTACTTC. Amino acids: CASSNITGSVSEQYF.